Sequencing of this TCR beta chain was carried out in a study of identical twins. General study points: Among beta out-of-frame sequences, excess sharing between twins appeared weaker. With abundant cord blood beta clonotypes, insertions were fewer; memory repertoires showed no such pattern. These conclusions were based on statistical analysis (cross-sectional, not following the same donors).

V was pared by 1 base and J by 0 bases, with 6 bases of the junction left unmatched. Per germline, CDR1 SGHVS and CDR2 FNYEAQ. This CDR3 has 17 residues. TCRdb used MiXCR to reprocess the 5' RACE reads, holding one entry per CDR3 protein. This table holds roughly 700,000 distinct CDR3 sequences, 8.6% found once. This clonotype was picked up a small number of times. The antigen remains unidentified. These records were also assigned to another study, of yellow fever vaccine responses in identical twins.

J is TRBJ1-1 and V is TRBV7-6, with 9 bases aligning to TRBD1. The sequence was collected from a young woman in good health. Sequencing used PBMCs. As DNA, the CDR3 is TGTGCCAGCAGCTTAGGGACAGGGGAATTCATGAACACTGAAGCTTTCTTT. Translating it yields CASSLGTGEFMNTEAFF.